The 21 T cell receptor beta chains below come from one sample, sequenced in a study of T-cell reconstitution after alpha-beta-depleted transplantation in children. The TCRbeta library incorporated unique molecular identifiers. TCRdb called the PCR reads again in MiXCR, with one record for every CDR3 protein. This table has about 200,000 distinct CDR3 sequences, less than 15% appearing once. Here the sequenced sample was PBMCs from the stem cell graft donor, taken from the stem cell graft. These receptors were taken from a human donor who donated a stem cell graft to a child with acute lymphoblastic leukemia.

This clonotype has ten or more counts. The rearrangement joins TRBV10-1 to TRBJ2-3; 13 positions match TRBD2. Germline CDR1 and CDR2: WNHNN and SYGVQD (reference sequence). This CDR3 region has 15 residues. After removal of 8 bases from V and 2 bases from J, the junction contained 4 bases not matched to a gene. The DNA of the CDR3 is TGCGCCAGCGGGGGACTAGCGGGATCCACAGATACGCAGTATTTT. Its protein product is CASGGLAGSTDTQYF.

This clonotype was recorded many times. The rearrangement joins TRBV20-1 to TRBJ2-1, with 8 bases lining up with TRBD2. CDR1 is DFQATT, CDR2 SNEGSKA, per germline (reference sequence). The CDR3 has 15 amino acids. The V segment lost 4 bases and the J segment 5 bases; nucleotides outside the gene matches: 10. The CDR3 sequence is CSAIHGAGGNNEQFF. The CDR3 nucleotides read TGCAGTGCTATTCACGGGGCGGGAGGAAACAATGAGCAGTTCTTC.

Ten or more counts support this clonotype. The chain combines TRBV12-3 or TRBV12-4 with TRBJ2-3; 14 nucleotides agree with TRBD2. After removal of 2 bases from V and 4 bases from J, the junction contained 8 bases not matched to a gene. The CDR3 runs to 18 residues. CDR3 nucleotides: TGTGCCAGCAGTTTACTGGGACTAGCGGGAGTCACGCCAGATACGCAGTATTTT. Translating gives CASSLLGLAGVTPDTQYF.

Comments on this clonotype: This sequence may be a read error, since a much larger clone differs from it by one base. The chain recombines TRBV2 with TRBJ2-1; a weak D match, TRBD1 (6 bases). V lost 4 bases to trimming and J lost 4 bases, with 14 bases between them. Germline assignment: CDR1 SNHLY and CDR2 FYNNEI. This CDR3 is 15 amino acids long. CDR3 sequence (DNA): TGTGCCAGCAGTGTACAGGGAACCGGGTACAATGAGCAGTTCTTC. Translating gives CASSVQGTGYNEQFF.

This clonotype was counted ten times or more. The chain is built from TRBV29-1 and TRBJ2-5; no definite D call. The CDR3 is made up of 11 amino acids. V dropped 7 bases and J dropped 5 bases, with 11 bases sitting between them. Germline CDR1 is SQVTM and CDR2 is ANQGSEA. The CDR3 sequence is CSAWDSETQYF. Written as DNA, the CDR3 is TGCAGCGCCTGGGATAGCGAGACCCAGTACTTC.

This clonotype was seen ten or more times. The chain is built from TRBV9 and TRBJ2-7, with TRBD2 as a possible D gene (6 bases). Germline CDR1 is SGDLS and CDR2 is YYNGEE. The CDR3 totals 16 residues. The V gene lost 0 bases and the J gene lost 5 bases, with 18 bases spanning the gap. CDR3 sequence reads: CASSVDRSGVGDEQYF. CDR3 in DNA: TGTGCCAGCAGCGTAGATAGGTCGGGGGTCGGGGACGAGCAGTACTTC.

This clonotype was picked up many times. The V and J genes are TRBV20-1 and TRBJ2-2, with TRBD2 matching over 14 bases. The CDR3 length is 17 residues. Trimming removed 2 bases from V and 6 bases from J; junction bases left unmatched: 8. The V gene's germline CDR1 is DFQATT and CDR2 SNEGSKA (reference sequence). CDR3 sequence reads: CSARSLTSGRAAGELFF. CDR3 DNA sequence: TGCAGTGCTAGATCGCTGACTAGCGGGAGGGCCGCCGGGGAGCTGTTTTTT.

Many counts were recorded for this clonotype. The chain joins TRBV30 to TRBJ2-7; D unclear. Germline lookup yields CDR1 GTSNPN and CDR2 SVGIG (reference sequence). This CDR3 contains 11 residues. Trimming pared 4 bases from V and 4 bases from J, leaving 8 bases between. CDR3 in DNA: TGTGCCTGGATGGTCGATTACGAGCAGTACTTC. This translates into CAWMVDYEQYF.

This clonotype was picked up many times. This chain links TRBV5-1 with TRBJ2-5, with 7 bases identical to TRBD1. The J segment lost 5 bases and the V segment lost 0 bases, leaving 13 bases of the junction unmatched. The CDR3 consists of 17 residues. CDR1 and CDR2 from the germline V gene are SGHRS and YFSETQ. The CDR3 loop is CASSLEGGASRKETQYF. For the CDR3, the DNA is TGCGCCAGCAGCTTGGAAGGGGGCGCCAGTCGCAAGGAGACCCAGTACTTC.

This clonotype was observed many times. The V call is TRBV5-1, the J call TRBJ2-2; 7 bases are a match to TRBD1. The V and J ends lost 0 bases and 0 bases, in that order; junction bases with no gene match: 2. CDR3 length equals 16 residues. Germline V gene lookup returns CDR1 SGHRS and CDR2 YFSETQ. The CDR3 DNA is TGCGCCAGCAGCTTGGCTGACAGGGCGAACACCGGGGAGCTGTTTTTT. This gives the protein CASSLADRANTGELFF.

The table lists this clonotype with many counts. The rearrangement links TRBV20-1 to TRBJ2-1; 8 bases are shared with TRBD2. The length of the CDR3 is 15 residues. Germline V gene data show CDR1 as DFQATT and CDR2 as SNEGSKA (reference sequence). Losses at the gene ends were 3 bases for V and 10 bases for J; bases not matched to a gene: 14. DNA for the CDR3: TGCAGTGCTAGTGGAGGGACTAGGGGCGATAACGAGCAGTTCTTC. It codes for CSASGGTRGDNEQFF.

V usage is TRBV4-1 and J usage is TRBJ1-4; D remains ambiguous. The CDR3 runs to 17 residues. V lost 2 bases, J lost 4 bases, and 17 bases lay in between. Looked up from germline, CDR1 is MGHRA and CDR2 is YSYEKL. The DNA for the CDR3 is TGCGCCAGCAGCCAAAGGGAGAACAGAGACTTTAATGAAAAACTGTTTTTT. Its translation: CASSQRENRDFNEKLFF.

This clonotype was detected many times. CDR3 region: CASSVEVAGNEQFF. CDR3 bases: TGTGCCAGCAGCGTAGAAGTAGCCGGCAATGAGCAGTTCTTC. The chain employs TRBV9 and TRBJ2-1; D unclear. Germline V CDR1 and CDR2: SGDLS, YYNGEE. The V gene lost 0 bases and the J gene lost 6 bases, with 10 bases spanning the gap. This CDR3 region has 14 residues.

In its sample, this clonotype was seen many times. This chain joins TRBV27 and TRBJ2-7; 9 bases map to TRBD1. The germline CDR1 and CDR2 sequences are MNHEY and SMNVEV (reference sequence). Trimming cost V 6 bases and J 3 bases; bases outside gene matches: 9. This CDR3 contains 15 residues. The CDR3 sequence: CASSPRQGGFYEQYF. The CDR3 DNA is TGTGCCAGCAGCCCGAGACAGGGGGGATTCTACGAGCAGTACTTC.

This clonotype came up a few times. The genes are TRBV12-3 or TRBV12-4 and TRBJ2-5, with TRBD1 matching over 10 bases. J gave up 1 base and V 7 bases, and 6 bases lay outside the gene matches. This CDR3 is built from 15 residues. CDR3 sequence reads: CASTTGQGSQETQYF. CDR3 coding DNA: TGTGCCAGCACGACGGGACAGGGGTCCCAAGAGACCCAGTACTTC.

This clonotype was counted a few times. The chain combines TRBV9 with TRBJ2-4, with 9 bases matching TRBD1. Germline V gives CDR1 SGDLS, CDR2 YYNGEE. The ends lost 0 bases at V and 2 bases at J; junction bases unmatched: 9. The CDR3 sequence is 18 residues long. CDR3 sequence reads: CASSVGLGTGYTKNIQYF. Written as DNA, the CDR3 is TGTGCCAGCAGCGTAGGACTCGGGACAGGGTATACCAAAAACATTCAGTACTTC.

This rearrangement joins TRBV19 to TRBJ1-6; 8 bases map to TRBD1. Germline values: CDR1 LNHDA, CDR2 SQIVND (reference sequence). Trimming took 7 bases from V and 8 from J; bases not matched to a gene: 7. This CDR3 has 14 amino acids. This CDR3 reads CASKIRGLDSPLHF. CDR3 in DNA: TGTGCCAGTAAGATCAGGGGGCTGGATTCACCCCTCCACTTT.

This clonotype was detected many times. The rearrangement links TRBV20-1 to TRBJ1-1; possible D gene TRBD1, 5 bases. Germline V gene lookup returns CDR1 DFQATT and CDR2 SNEGSKA (reference sequence). This CDR3 has 14 amino acids. Trimming stripped 3 bases from V and 1 base from J, with 12 bases between. The CDR3 nucleotides are TGCAGTGCTAGGGGGGTTATCGGGAACACTGAAGCTTTCTTT. Its translation is CSARGVIGNTEAFF.

Note on this clonotype: A much larger clone sits a single nucleotide away, making a read error possible. The V and J genes are TRBV11-3 and TRBJ1-4; D gene uncertain. CDR3 length equals 14 residues. V was clipped by 1 base and J by 6 bases, with 9 bases between them. The germline CDR1 and CDR2 sequences are SGHNT and YENEEA. In DNA form, the CDR3 reads TGTGCCAGCAGCTTAGGGAGTATCTATGAAAAACTGTTTTTT. Amino acids: CASSLGSIYEKLFF.

The chain recombines TRBV11-3 with TRBJ2-1, with 7 bases fitting TRBD2. The CDR3 runs to 15 residues. Trimming at V came to 3 bases and at J to 2 bases, leaving 4 bases not matched to a gene. Germline CDR1 and CDR2: SGHNT and YENEEA. CDR3 protein: CASSLRTRPYNEQFF. CDR3 coding DNA: TGTGCCAGCAGCTTGCGGACTAGGCCCTACAATGAGCAGTTCTTC. The entire variable domain, with the rest obtained from reference TRBV11-3 and TRBJ2-1, is as follows: EAGVVQSPRYKIIEKKQPVAFWCNPISGHNTLYWYLQNLGQGPELLIRYENEEAVDDSQLPKDRFSAERLKGVDSTLKIQPAELGDSAVYLCASSLRTRPYNEQFFGPGTRLTVL.

This clonotype was seen at least ten times. The CDR3 is CSARLGQRSSNGYTF. CDR3 nucleotide sequence: TGCAGTGCTAGATTAGGACAGAGGTCCTCTAATGGCTACACCTTC. The chain couples TRBV20-1 to TRBJ1-2; tentative D call: TRBD1 (6 bases). V lost 2 bases and J lost 6, with 19 bases in between. CDR1 and CDR2 from the germline V gene are DFQATT and SNEGSKA (reference sequence). The CDR3 is 15 residues long.